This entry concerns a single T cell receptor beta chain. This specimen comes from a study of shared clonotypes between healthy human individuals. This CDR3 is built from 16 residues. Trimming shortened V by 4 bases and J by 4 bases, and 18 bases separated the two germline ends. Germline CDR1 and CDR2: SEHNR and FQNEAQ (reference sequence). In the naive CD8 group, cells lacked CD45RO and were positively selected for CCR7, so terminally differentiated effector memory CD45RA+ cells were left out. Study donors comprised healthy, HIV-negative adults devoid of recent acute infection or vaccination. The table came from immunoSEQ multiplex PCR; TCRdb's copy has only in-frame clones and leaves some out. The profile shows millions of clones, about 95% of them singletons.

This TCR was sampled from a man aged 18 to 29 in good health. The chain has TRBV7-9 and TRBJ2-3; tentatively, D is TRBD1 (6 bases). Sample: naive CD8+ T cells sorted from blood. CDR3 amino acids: CASSSQPGQKADTQYF. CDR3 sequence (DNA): TGTGCCAGCAGCTCACAACCGGGACAAAAGGCAGATACGCAGTATTTT. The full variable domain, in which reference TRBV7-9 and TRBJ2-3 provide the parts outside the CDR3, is DTGVSQNPRHKITKRGQNVTFRCDPISEHNRLYWYRQTLGQGPEFLTYFQNEAQLEKSRLLSDRFSAERPKGSFSTLEIQRTEQGDSAMYLCASSSQPGQKADTQYFGPGTRLTVL.